One and the same sample provided the 20 T cell receptor beta chains below, sequenced in a study of control samples from healthy donors and cancer patients. The method was immunoSEQ multiplex PCR; TCRdb's version includes in-frame clones alone and lacks a portion of them. The table gives some 190,000 clones; the top ten clones make up around 2% of it. Sequences were obtained from blood. Receptors originate from a woman aged 25 to 39 in good health.

A remark on this clone: Germline and junction disagree at one end, which may indicate a read error. CDR3 coding DNA: TGCGCCAGCAGAGACCTCGGGAGGGACAATTTGGATTTT. The encoded protein is CASRDLGRDNLDF. J is TRBJ2-3 and V is TRBV10-2; TRBD2 aligns across 8 bases. The germline CDR1 and CDR2 sequences are WSHSY and SAAADI. This CDR3 spans 13 amino acids.

The J gene is TRBJ1-3, the V gene TRBV5-8, with D unresolved. CDR1 is SGHTS and CDR2 is YDEGEE in the germline V gene. The V end lost 0 bases, the J end lost 1 base, and 11 bases lay between the germline ends. CDR3 length: 16 amino acids. The CDR3 reads CASSLGASSSGNTIYF. The CDR3 nucleotides are TGTGCCAGCAGCTTGGGTGCCAGCTCTTCTGGAAACACCATATATTTT. The full variable domain, in which reference TRBV5-8 and TRBJ1-3 provide the parts outside the CDR3, is EAGVTQSPTHLIKTRGQQATLRCSPISGHTSVYWYQQALGLGLQFLLWYDEGEERNRGNFPPRFSGRQFPNYSSELNVNALELEDSALYLCASSLGASSSGNTIYFGEGSWLTVV.

The chain links TRBV27 to TRBJ1-6; no reliable D call. Germline CDR1 reads MNHEY; CDR2 reads SMNVEV (reference sequence). The V and J ends lost 5 bases and 0 bases respectively, with 14 bases between them. This CDR3 has 17 amino acids. CDR3 region: CASSTIRGSSYNSPLHF. The CDR3 bases are TGTGCCAGCAGTACCATTCGCGGGAGCTCCTATAATTCACCCCTCCACTTT.

The chain couples TRBV28 to TRBJ1-6; no clear D gene. V shed 6 bases and J shed 4 bases, with 13 bases lying between them. This CDR3 has 15 residues. Germline CDR1 reads MDHEN; CDR2 reads SYDVKM. The CDR3 nucleotides read TGTGCCAGCAGGTCGGACGGAGCATATAATTCACCCCTCCACTTT. It yields the protein CASRSDGAYNSPLHF.

This chain uses TRBV9 with TRBJ2-4; D remains unclear. The CDR3 sequence is 14 residues long. The V gene lost 2 bases and the J gene lost 7 bases, with 13 bases spanning the gap. Germline values: CDR1 SGDLS, CDR2 YYNGEE. The CDR3 sequence: CASSVTPMGNIQYF. In nucleotides, the CDR3 is TGTGCCAGCAGCGTCACCCCCATGGGGAACATTCAGTACTTC.

This chain connects TRBV6-6 to TRBJ1-2; D possibly corresponds to TRBD1 (5 bases). Trimming cost V 2 bases and J 4 bases, with 8 bases left between them. This CDR3 contains 13 residues. Germline V gene sequence: CDR1 MNHNY, CDR2 SVGAGI (reference sequence). Here the CDR3 reads CASSYETVYGYTF. In nucleotides, the CDR3 is TGTGCCAGCAGTTACGAGACAGTCTATGGCTACACCTTC.

The chain has TRBV27 and TRBJ2-7; D perhaps matches TRBD1 (5 bases). The CDR3 extends over 13 amino acids. V was trimmed by 6 bases and J by 4 bases, leaving 13 bases between them. Per the germline V gene, CDR1 is MNHEY and CDR2 is SMNVEV (reference sequence). The CDR3 is CASSPADIYEQYF. In nucleotides, the CDR3 is TGTGCCAGCAGCCCGGCGGACATTTACGAGCAGTACTTC.

The chain is built from TRBV2 and TRBJ2-5; no clear D gene. Germline lookup yields CDR1 SNHLY and CDR2 FYNNEI. The CDR3 loop spans 10 amino acids. Trimming cost V 6 bases and J 6 bases, with 5 bases left between them. CDR3 DNA: TGTGCCAGCAGAATAAAGACCCAGTACTTC. Residues: CASRIKTQYF. Full variable domain (rest looked up from reference TRBV2 and TRBJ2-5): EPEVTQTPSHQVTQMGQEVILRCVPISNHLYFYWYRQILGQKVEFLVSFYNNEISEKSEIFDDQFSVERPDGSNFTLKIRSTKLEDSAMYFCASRIKTQYFGPGTRLLVL.

The CDR3 loop is CASSDPGGVGGYTF. In nucleotides, the CDR3 is TGCGCCAGCAGTGATCCGGGTGGGGTGGGAGGCTACACCTTC. J is TRBJ1-2 and V is TRBV10-2; no clear D gene. Trimming pared 3 bases from V and 8 bases from J, leaving 16 bases between. Germline CDR1 reads WSHSY; CDR2 reads SAAADI. The CDR3 has 14 residues.

In DNA form, the CDR3 reads TGTGCCAGTACTTGGACAGGGGGCTATGGCTACACCTTC. It codes for CASTWTGGYGYTF. The genes are TRBV6-5 and TRBJ1-2; 10 positions agree with TRBD1. J was trimmed by 4 bases and V by 9 bases; bases with no gene match: 5. Germline-derived CDR1 and CDR2 are MNHEY and SVGAGI. CDR3 size: 13 residues.

V usage is TRBV7-2 and J usage is TRBJ2-7; perhaps TRBD1 as D (5 bases). The germline V gene has CDR1 SGHTA and CDR2 FQGNSA. The CDR3 spans 13 residues. V lost 4 bases, J lost 9 bases, and 16 bases lay in between. Here the CDR3 DNA reads TGTGCCAGCAGCTCCGGACAAGGGATAGGGCAGTACTTC. This sequence encodes CASSSGQGIGQYF.

V gene TRBV7-3 combines with J gene TRBJ2-1; 7 positions match TRBD2. The junction had 8 bases not matched to a gene; V was cut back by 2 bases and J by 7 bases. The germline CDR1 and CDR2 sequences are SGHTA and FQGTGA. This CDR3 has 15 amino acids. The CDR3 coding sequence is TGTGCCAGCAGCTTACGGGACTATAGCCGGAATGAGCAGTTCTTC. Translating it yields CASSLRDYSRNEQFF.

The chain links TRBV7-2 to TRBJ2-5; D is ambiguous. Trimming removed 5 bases from V and 4 bases from J, with 14 bases in between. Germline V gives CDR1 SGHTA, CDR2 FQGNSA. This CDR3 spans 14 amino acids. This CDR3 reads CASSILTRRETQYF. The DNA for the CDR3 is TGTGCCAGCAGCATCTTGACACGTAGAGAGACCCAGTACTTC. Filled out from reference TRBV7-2 and TRBJ2-5, the complete variable domain reads GAGVSQSPSNKVTEKGKDVELRCDPISGHTALYWYRQSLGQGLEFLIYFQGNSAPDKSGLPSDRFSAERTGGSVSTLTIQRTQQEDSAVYLCASSILTRRETQYFGPGTRLLVL.

With regard to this clone: An end of the junction does not agree with germline; a read error may underlie this. The chain has TRBV7-2 and TRBJ2-2, with D possibly called TRBD1 or TRBD2 (5 bases each). Germline CDR1 and CDR2: SGHTA and FQGNSA. The CDR3 sequence is 16 residues long. Here the CDR3 DNA reads TGTGCCAGCGGCTTAGCGCGAGGGGCGAACACCGGGGAGCTGTTTTTT. Encoded protein: CASGLARGANTGELFF.

The V call is TRBV7-8, the J call TRBJ1-1, with D unresolved. The germline V gene encodes CDR1 SGHVS and CDR2 FQNEAQ. V lost 1 base to trimming and J lost 7 bases, with 10 bases between them. The CDR3 covers 13 residues. CDR3 in DNA: TGTGCCAGCAGCTTAGGAGCACGGCTTGAAGCTTTCTTT. Its translation: CASSLGARLEAFF. Variable domain in full (rest from reference TRBV7-8 and TRBJ1-1): GAGVSQSPRYKVAKRGQDVALRCDPISGHVSLFWYQQALGQGPEFLTYFQNEAQLDKSGLPSDRFFAERPEGSVSTLKIQRTQQEDSAVYLCASSLGARLEAFFGQGTRLTVV.

The chain joins TRBV4-1 to TRBJ1-5; D unclear. The CDR3 has 14 residues. Germline V lookup: CDR1 MGHRA, CDR2 YSYEKL. V was trimmed by 2 bases and J by 8 bases, leaving 13 bases between them. The CDR3 region is CASSQRHLYEPQHF. DNA of the CDR3: TGCGCCAGCAGCCAACGACACCTATATGAGCCCCAGCATTTT.

V usage is TRBV19 and J usage is TRBJ1-2; a weak D match, TRBD1 (6 bases). The CDR3 has 15 amino acids. Trimming cost V 6 bases and J 4 bases, with 18 bases left between them. The germline CDR1 and CDR2 sequences are LNHDA and SQIVND (reference sequence). CDR3 sequence (DNA): TGTGCCAGTAGCGTGGGTCCCGGACAGCCCTATGGCTACACCTTC. Protein sequence: CASSVGPGQPYGYTF.

The CDR3 sequence is CASSYEGRVNTEAFF. DNA of the CDR3: TGTGCCAGCAGTTACGAAGGGCGAGTAAACACTGAAGCTTTCTTT. The chain couples TRBV6-6 to TRBJ1-1; D not certain. CDR1 MNHNY and CDR2 SVGAGI come from the germline V gene (reference sequence). V gave up 2 bases and J gave up 2 bases, with 12 bases separating them. CDR3 length: 15 amino acids.

The V and J genes are TRBV2 and TRBJ1-5; 7 bases agree with TRBD1. This CDR3 spans 12 amino acids. J was trimmed by 2 bases and V by 9 bases; bases with no gene match: 1. From germline, CDR1 is SNHLY and CDR2 FYNNEI. CDR3 sequence: CASTGGNQPQHF. The DNA of the CDR3 is TGTGCCAGTACAGGGGGCAATCAGCCCCAGCATTTT.

V and J are TRBV28 and TRBJ1-4; no reliable D call. This CDR3 region has 15 residues. The V end lost 7 bases, the J end lost 1 base, and 13 bases lay between the germline ends. CDR1 is MDHEN and CDR2 is SYDVKM in the germline V gene. The CDR3 region is CASKRGTGTNEKLFF. The CDR3 nucleotides read TGTGCCAGCAAGCGGGGAACGGGAACTAATGAAAAACTGTTTTTT.